This passage covers 15 T cell receptor beta chains from one sample sequenced in a study of Ad26.COV2.S vaccination and SARS-CoV-2 variants. Noted treatment: roughly 20 received Ad26.COV2.S at low or high dose, single or two shots; 5 received placebo; per-sample allocation not given. Sampling happened 63 days after the first vaccine or placebo injection. Repertoires were generated with immunoSEQ multiplex PCR, while TCRdb's copy carries only in-frame clones and drops some. This table holds a few hundred thousand clones, around 86% found once. Sequenced here: peripheral blood, sampled in a trial of Ad26.COV2.S vaccine versus placebo. Receptors were obtained from a person between 18 and 65 years old who received the Ad26.COV2.S COVID-19 vaccine or a placebo.

V usage is TRBV10-3 and J usage is TRBJ1-1; 10 positions agree with TRBD1. Germline V gene lookup returns CDR1 ENHRY and CDR2 SYGVKD. The CDR3 contains 15 residues. V lost 8 bases, J lost 5 bases, and 11 bases stayed unmatched. The CDR3 sequence is CAIASPRDRGTEAFF. Here the CDR3 DNA reads TGTGCCATCGCAAGCCCCCGGGACAGGGGTACTGAAGCTTTCTTT.

This sequence joins TRBV6-5 and TRBJ2-5; the match to TRBD1 covers 10 bases. CDR3 length equals 14 residues. The germline CDR1 and CDR2 sequences are MNHEY and SVGAGI. V shed 6 bases and J 1 base; nucleotides not matched to a gene: 2. The CDR3 region has the DNA TGTGCCAGCAGGGGGACAGGGGTCCAAGAGACCCAGTACTTC. It yields the protein CASRGTGVQETQYF.

J is TRBJ2-7 and V is TRBV5-1; 8 positions match TRBD1. V gave up 3 bases and J gave up 1 base; unmatched junction bases: 3. The CDR3 extends over 14 amino acids. CDR1 and CDR2 from the germline V gene are SGHRS and YFSETQ. As DNA, the CDR3 is TGCGCCAGCAGCTCCAGGGGGCAATCCTACGAGCAGTACTTC. Amino acid sequence: CASSSRGQSYEQYF.

This chain joins TRBV3-1 (or the pseudogene TRBV3-2) and TRBJ1-1; D may be TRBD1 (5 bases). CDR1 is LGHDT, CDR2 YNNKEL, per germline (reference sequence). The CDR3 extends over 14 amino acids. V lost 7 bases and J 4 bases, leaving 16 bases between the germline ends. The CDR3, as DNA: TGTGCCAGCACCGCGAGGGTAGGGGTCACTGAAGCTTTCTTT. Protein product: CASTARVGVTEAFF.

The table lists this clone with a count of one. The DNA of the CDR3 is TGTGCCAGCAGCCAAGATCCCAGAGCGGCAACTAATGAAAAACTGTTTTTT. Encoded protein: CASSQDPRAATNEKLFF. The V gene is TRBV3-1 (or the pseudogene TRBV3-2), the J gene TRBJ1-4; no clear D gene. V was clipped by 0 bases and J by 0 bases, with 11 bases between them. The germline V gene encodes CDR1 LGHDT and CDR2 YNNKEL (reference sequence). This CDR3 spans 17 amino acids.

There are a few counts of this clone. The V call is TRBV15, the J call TRBJ2-1; possibly TRBD1 for D (7 bases). V dropped 1 base and J dropped 9 bases, with 13 bases sitting between them. The CDR3 runs to 14 residues. CDR1 is LNHNV and CDR2 is YYDKDF in the germline V gene (reference sequence). The CDR3, as DNA: TGTGCCACCAGCAGAGGGGGGCAGGGGGGTGAGCAGTTCTTC. This translates into CATSRGGQGGEQFF. Supplemented by reference TRBV15 and TRBJ2-1, the full variable domain reads DAMVIQNPRYQVTQFGKPVTLSCSQTLNHNVMYWYQQKSSQAPKLLFHYYDKDFNNEADTPDNFQSRRPNTSFCFLDIRSPGLGDTAMYLCATSRGGQGGEQFFGPGTRLTVL.

The V call is TRBV6-5, the J call TRBJ1-1; D remains ambiguous. The germline V gene has CDR1 MNHEY and CDR2 SVGAGI. V shed 7 bases and J shed 5 bases, with 11 bases lying between them. The CDR3 has 12 residues. The chain's CDR3 is CASKDPTTEAFF. The CDR3, as DNA: TGTGCCAGCAAGGACCCTACGACTGAAGCTTTCTTT.

In nucleotides, the CDR3 is TGTGCCAGCAGCCAATACCCAGGGGGCTACGAGCAGTACTTC. This gives the protein CASSQYPGGYEQYF. The chain has TRBV16 and TRBJ2-7; 7 nucleotides match TRBD1. Germline V gene lookup returns CDR1 KGHSY and CDR2 FQNENV. Losses at the gene ends were 1 base for V and 3 bases for J; bases not matched to a gene: 3. There are 14 residues in the CDR3.

This sequence joins TRBV4-1 and TRBJ2-5; D unclear. Germline CDR1 is MGHRA and CDR2 is YSYEKL. V was shortened by 4 bases and J by 0 bases, with 9 bases between the two germline ends. This CDR3 is built from 14 residues. CDR3 DNA: TGCGCCAGCAGCCTTTACGACAACCAAGAGACCCAGTACTTC. Translation: CASSLYDNQETQYF.

Concerning this clone itself: This specimen includes other DNA sequences encoding the same CDR3. V and J are TRBV27 and TRBJ1-1, with a tentative D call TRBD1 (6 bases). Per germline, CDR1 MNHEY and CDR2 SMNVEV (reference sequence). The CDR3 consists of 12 residues. With 3 bases removed from V and 4 bases from J, the gap between germline ends came to 6 bases. The CDR3 nucleotides read TGTGCCAGCAGTTTCAGGGGCACTGAAGCTTTCTTT. The encoded protein is CASSFRGTEAFF.

This chain uses TRBV7-9 with TRBJ1-6; the D is unclear. This CDR3 has 13 amino acids. Per germline, CDR1 SEHNR and CDR2 FQNEAQ (reference sequence). Trimming took 3 bases from V and 9 from J, leaving 9 bases between them. CDR3: CASSFDPGSPLHF. Here the CDR3 DNA reads TGTGCCAGCAGCTTTGACCCCGGTTCACCCCTCCACTTT.

The V gene is TRBV5-1, the J gene TRBJ1-1; no clear D. The V gene's germline CDR1 is SGHRS and CDR2 YFSETQ. The length of the CDR3 is 14 residues. The ends were cut back, 4 bases at V and 4 bases at J, with 14 bases in the middle. The CDR3 sequence is CASSPVGAGTEAFF. For the CDR3, the DNA is TGCGCCAGCAGCCCCGTGGGTGCCGGCACTGAAGCTTTCTTT. The whole variable domain, filled in from reference TRBV5-1 and TRBJ1-1, reads KAGVTQTPRYLIKTRGQQVTLSCSPISGHRSVSWYQQTPGQGLQFLFEYFSETQRNKGNFPGRFSGRQFSNSRSEMNVSTLELGDSALYLCASSPVGAGTEAFFGQGTRLTVV.

CDR3 nucleotides: TGCGCCAGCAGCTTAAGACTAGCGGGGGGCCTCACAGATACGCAGTATTTT. This translates into CASSLRLAGGLTDTQYF. The chain carries TRBV5-1 and TRBJ2-3; 13 nucleotides match TRBD2. Germline-derived CDR1 and CDR2 are SGHRS and YFSETQ. Germline trimming cut 2 bases from V and 2 bases from J; bases unmatched to any gene: 5. The CDR3 has 17 amino acids.

This chain uses TRBV13 with TRBJ1-6; D is ambiguous. The V gene lost 5 bases and the J gene lost 0 bases, with 17 bases spanning the gap. This CDR3 has 18 amino acids. Germline CDR1 and CDR2: PRHDT and FYEKMQ (reference sequence). The CDR3 is CASSAVAERSSYNSPLHF. CDR3 bases: TGTGCCAGCAGCGCGGTTGCGGAACGGAGCTCCTATAATTCACCCCTCCACTTT. The whole variable domain, remainder taken from reference TRBV13 and TRBJ1-6, is AAGVIQSPRHLIKEKRETATLKCYPIPRHDTVYWYQQGPGQDPQFLISFYEKMQSDKGSIPDRFSAQQFSDYHSELNMSSLELGDSALYFCASSAVAERSSYNSPLHFGNGTRLTVT.

The chain is built from TRBV5-4 and TRBJ1-1, with D perhaps TRBD1 (5 bases). V gave up 0 bases and J gave up 1 base, with 10 bases separating them. Germline V gene lookup returns CDR1 SGHNT and CDR2 YYREEE (reference sequence). CDR3 length: 15 residues. Written as DNA, the CDR3 is TGTGCCAGCAGCTTGGCCGGGGGGGGGAACACTGAAGCTTTCTTT. Its protein product is CASSLAGGGNTEAFF.